This TCR beta chain was documented in a study of T cells in Graves' hyperthyroidism and ophthalmopathy. Study conclusions and caveats: Most clonotypes expanded in the thyroid (above 0.001) were also present in blood. The model forecast ophthalmopathy, anticipating it by a median about 6.5 months before onset.

This clonotype was found many times. The antigen is not known. With 4 bases removed from V and 2 bases from J, the gap between germline ends came to 18 bases. Looked up from germline, CDR1 is MNHNS and CDR2 is SASEGT. The CDR3 runs to 16 residues. Stability of Graves' hyperthyroidism was defined as absent ophthalmopathy progression within 18 months. TCR beta CDR3 regions were amplified from RNA transcripts. First-round RT-PCR of the TCR CDR3 relied on the HTBI primer set. TCRdb fed the multiplex PCR reads into MiXCR, producing one record per CDR3 protein. The sample has a few hundred thousand distinct CDR3 sequences, under 15% seen once.

This sequence originates from a woman aged 25 to 39 with Graves' hyperthyroidism. Sequenced: blood. V is TRBV6-1 and J is TRBJ2-7, with a weak D call TRBD2 (6 bases). The CDR3 reads CASSGLTLAEAYEQYF. DNA of the CDR3: TGTGCCAGCAGTGGGCTTACTTTAGCGGAGGCCTACGAGCAGTACTTC.